This T cell receptor beta chain comes out of a study of early T cells in non-severe SARS-CoV-2 infection. In the study overall: RNA in bulk from unsorted whole blood was sequenced, and chains were unpaired.

This clonotype was seen ten or more times. Via MiXCR, TCRdb re-called the 5' RACE reads, giving one row per CDR3 protein. The data contain tens of thousands of distinct CDR3 sequences, under 15% of them singletons. Germline assignment: CDR1 DFQATT and CDR2 SNEGSKA (reference sequence). The ends lost 5 bases at V and 5 bases at J; junction bases unmatched: 10. This CDR3 is 14 amino acids long. Sample: whole blood. This receptor was identified in an adult who was a healthcare worker with PCR-confirmed SARS-CoV-2 infection or an uninfected control (not recorded which). The rearrangement uses TRBV20-1 and TRBJ1-1; 8 bases agree with TRBD1. The CDR3 DNA reads as TGCAGTGCTGGCAGGGGGCCTCCGGGAACTGAAGCTTTCTTT. This codes for CSAGRGPPGTEAFF.